The 25 T cell receptor beta chains below all came from one sample that was sequenced in a study of blood T cell repertoires in COVID-19. Clones were read by immunoSEQ multiplex PCR, and TCRdb kept only the in-frame ones, dropping some. This table holds about 250,000 clones, about four fifths found once. Sequences were obtained from peripheral blood. The receptors derive from a woman aged 70-85 years with acute or convalescent COVID-19.

V is TRBV25-1 and J is TRBJ2-3; unclear D gene. Germline CDR1 and CDR2: MGHDK and SYGVNS. Trimming left V 2 bases short and J 5 bases short, with 8 bases between. The CDR3 has 13 residues. The CDR3 DNA is TGTGCCAGCAGTGAAATAGCCGTAGATACGCAGTATTTT. As protein: CASSEIAVDTQYF.

V usage is TRBV6-5 and J usage is TRBJ1-2; 8 bases are shared with TRBD1. Unmatched junction bases numbered 6, after V lost 6 bases and J lost 6 bases. The CDR3 has 13 amino acids. Germline values: CDR1 MNHEY, CDR2 SVGAGI. This chain's CDR3 is CASRPTGDHGYTF. In DNA form, the CDR3 reads TGTGCCAGCAGACCGACAGGGGATCATGGCTACACCTTC.

The V call is TRBV29-1, the J call TRBJ2-7; D call uncertain. Germline lookup yields CDR1 SQVTM and CDR2 ANQGSEA. This CDR3 has 11 residues. The V gene lost 4 bases and the J gene lost 2 bases, with 6 bases spanning the gap. DNA for the CDR3: TGCAGCGTTGGAGTCCCCTACGAGCAGTACTTC. This codes for CSVGVPYEQYF.

This chain uses TRBV5-1 with TRBJ2-1, with 14 bases matching TRBD2. Germline-derived CDR1 and CDR2 are SGHRS and YFSETQ. The CDR3 length is 18 residues. After removal of 3 bases from V and 6 bases from J, the junction contained 11 bases not matched to a gene. The CDR3 loop reads CASSSGWTSGGTGNEQFF. CDR3 in DNA: TGCGCCAGCAGCTCCGGGTGGACTAGCGGGGGGACGGGCAATGAGCAGTTCTTC.

This chain connects TRBV3-1 (or the pseudogene TRBV3-2) to TRBJ1-2, with D possibly matching TRBD1 (6 bases). V dropped 6 bases and J dropped 3 bases, with 14 bases sitting between them. Germline loops: CDR1 LGHDT, CDR2 YNNKEL (reference sequence). The CDR3 extends over 14 amino acids. The CDR3 nucleotides are TGTGCCAGCAGTCAGGGGCCAGGAGACTATGGCTACACCTTC. Its protein is CASSQGPGDYGYTF.

This chain links TRBV5-1 with TRBJ2-5; D possibly corresponds to TRBD1 (6 bases). Germline assignment: CDR1 SGHRS and CDR2 YFSETQ. V lost 3 bases and J 2 bases, leaving 14 bases between the germline ends. This CDR3 region has 15 residues. The CDR3 DNA reads TGCGCCAGCAGCTGGTTTAGGACAGAACAAGAGACCCAGTACTTC. Amino acids: CASSWFRTEQETQYF.

The CDR3 nucleotides read TGTGCCAGCAGACTAGGACAGGGTTTAGGGGGTGAAGCTTTCTTT. It is translated as CASRLGQGLGGEAFF. V is TRBV2 and J is TRBJ1-1, with 8 bases fitting TRBD1. Germline V gene sequence: CDR1 SNHLY, CDR2 FYNNEI. The V gene end was trimmed by 6 bases and the J gene end by 7 bases; junction bases not matched to a gene: 13. The CDR3 loop spans 15 amino acids.

The chain joins TRBV11-2 to TRBJ1-1; weak D call: TRBD1 (5 bases). CDR1 and CDR2 from the germline V gene are SGHAT and FQNNGV. CDR3 length: 16 residues. V was trimmed by 1 base and J by 1 base, leaving 13 bases between them. In DNA, the CDR3 is TGTGCCAGCAGCTTAGTTGCGGGACTCTCGAACACTGAAGCTTTCTTT. Translation: CASSLVAGLSNTEAFF.

The rearrangement links TRBV6-5 to TRBJ1-1, with a tentative D call TRBD1 (6 bases). Trimming shortened V by 6 bases and J by 1 base, and 12 bases separated the two germline ends. CDR1 is MNHEY and CDR2 is SVGAGI in the germline V gene. The CDR3 sequence is 14 residues long. DNA of the CDR3: TGTGCCAGCAGCCCCGACAGGTCGAACACTGAAGCTTTCTTT. It is translated as CASSPDRSNTEAFF.

The V and J genes are TRBV25-1 and TRBJ1-2; D perhaps matches TRBD1 (6 bases). This CDR3 is 12 amino acids long. The V and J ends lost 7 bases and 8 bases respectively, with 14 bases between them. Germline assignment: CDR1 MGHDK and CDR2 SYGVNS. CDR3 sequence: CASTQGGYGYTF. The DNA for the CDR3 is TGTGCCAGCACCCAAGGGGGATACGGCTACACCTTC.

The chain uses TRBV7-6 and TRBJ1-2; D uncertain. Trimming left V 0 bases short and J 8 bases short, with 16 bases between. CDR1 and CDR2 from the germline V gene are SGHVS and FNYEAQ. This CDR3 spans 15 amino acids. CDR3 protein: CASSLATSPEIGYTF. In nucleotides, the CDR3 is TGTGCCAGCAGCTTAGCGACTAGCCCGGAGATCGGCTACACCTTC.

The chain uses TRBV10-3 and TRBJ1-2; unclear D gene. This CDR3 has 15 residues. Germline loops: CDR1 ENHRY, CDR2 SYGVKD. V was clipped by 0 bases and J by 4 bases, with 12 bases between them. This CDR3 is CAISESGSLLYGYTF. The CDR3 coding sequence is TGTGCCATCAGTGAGTCGGGCAGCCTACTCTATGGCTACACCTTC.

J is TRBJ1-1 and V is TRBV2; D gene uncertain. Germline assignment: CDR1 SNHLY and CDR2 FYNNEI. V lost 5 bases, J lost 1 base, and 8 bases lay in between. This CDR3 has 13 amino acids. CDR3 residues: CASSPTGNTEAFF. The CDR3 nucleotides read TGTGCCAGCAGTCCGACTGGGAACACTGAAGCTTTCTTT.

The chain is built from TRBV27 and TRBJ1-5, with 8 bases fitting TRBD1. Losses at the gene ends were 6 bases for V and 7 bases for J; bases not matched to a gene: 2. In germline, CDR1 is MNHEY, CDR2 SMNVEV (reference sequence). The CDR3 has 12 residues. As DNA, the CDR3 is TGTGCCAGCAGGACAGGGGACCAGCCCCAGCATTTT. Amino acids: CASRTGDQPQHF.

The rearrangement links TRBV28 to TRBJ2-4; possibly TRBD1 for D (6 bases). Germline CDR1 and CDR2: MDHEN and SYDVKM. V lost 9 bases and J 0 bases, leaving 21 bases between the germline ends. This CDR3 contains 17 residues. The CDR3 DNA follows: TGTGCCAGACCCGGGACAAAAGCAGAACGAGCCAAAAACATTCAGTACTTC. It is translated as CARPGTKAERAKNIQYF.

The chain couples TRBV5-5 to TRBJ1-2; D is unresolved. CDR1 and CDR2 (germline): SGHKS, YYEKEE (reference sequence). The CDR3 is 13 amino acids. Trimming pared 4 bases from V and 1 base from J, leaving 8 bases between. For the CDR3, the DNA is TGTGCCAGCAGCCCCCAGGATAACTATGGCTACACCTTC. Encoded protein: CASSPQDNYGYTF.

The chain recombines TRBV5-1 with TRBJ2-2; 7 positions match TRBD1. This CDR3 is built from 15 residues. Trimming removed 4 bases from V and 4 bases from J; junction bases left unmatched: 7. The germline V gene encodes CDR1 SGHRS and CDR2 YFSETQ. CDR3 residues: CASSSDRVTTGELFF. The CDR3 DNA reads as TGCGCCAGCAGCAGCGACAGGGTAACCACCGGGGAGCTGTTTTTT.

The chain is built from TRBV16 and TRBJ1-1, with TRBD1 matching over 10 bases. Germline-derived CDR1 and CDR2 are KGHSY and FQNENV. The CDR3 consists of 16 residues. After removal of 2 bases from V and 0 bases from J, the junction contained 3 bases not matched to a gene. In nucleotides, the CDR3 is TGTGCCAGCAGCCAAAGGACAGGGGGAATGAACACTGAAGCTTTCTTT. Protein sequence: CASSQRTGGMNTEAFF.

This clone was seen once. The CDR3 protein is CASSLDSHGYTF. The CDR3 nucleotides are TGTGCCAGCAGCTTAGATAGCCATGGCTACACCTTC. The genes are TRBV7-9 and TRBJ1-2; D is ambiguous. CDR3 length: 12 amino acids. Germline loops: CDR1 SEHNR, CDR2 FQNEAQ (reference sequence). Trimming took off 1 base at V and 6 bases at J, with 6 bases between the two ends.

V usage is TRBV24-1 and J usage is TRBJ2-5; 8 bases match TRBD1. The CDR3 has 13 residues. The trim removed 6 bases at V and 5 bases at J, leaving 4 bases unmatched. Per germline, CDR1 KGHDR and CDR2 SFDVKD. The CDR3 nucleotides read TGTGCCACCAGTCAGGGGGCGCCTGAGACCCAGTACTTC. It yields the protein CATSQGAPETQYF.

The chain uses TRBV7-8 and TRBJ1-6; maybe TRBD1 (5 bases). The CDR3 spans 16 residues. The V and J ends lost 5 bases and 3 bases respectively, with 14 bases between them. Germline V gene lookup returns CDR1 SGHVS and CDR2 FQNEAQ. CDR3 loop: CASSERDSFYNSPLHF. CDR3 DNA: TGTGCCAGCAGCGAGAGAGACAGCTTCTATAATTCACCCCTCCACTTT.

The chain has TRBV5-1 and TRBJ1-1; 7 nucleotides line up with TRBD1. Per the germline V gene, CDR1 is SGHRS and CDR2 is YFSETQ. The trim removed 3 bases at V and 11 bases at J, leaving 7 bases unmatched. The CDR3 is made up of 12 amino acids. CDR3 loop: CASSSETGMAFF. The CDR3 DNA reads TGCGCCAGCAGCTCCGAGACAGGGATGGCTTTCTTT.

This clone appeared once. V gene TRBV6-2 or TRBV6-3 combines with J gene TRBJ2-2; perhaps TRBD1 as D (6 bases). V was trimmed by 2 bases and J by 5 bases, leaving 12 bases between them. Germline V gene data show CDR1 as MNHEY and CDR2 as SVGEGT. The CDR3 length is 15 residues. The CDR3 region has the DNA TGTGCCAGCAGTTACCTCCCACAGGGAACCGGGGAGCTGTTTTTT. Amino acids: CASSYLPQGTGELFF.

This clone appeared a few times. The chain has TRBV19 and TRBJ1-5; D unresolved. Germline CDR1 reads LNHDA; CDR2 reads SQIVND (reference sequence). V lost 7 bases and J lost 2, with 9 bases in between. The CDR3 spans 13 residues. The CDR3 coding sequence is TGTGCCAGTACAGCGTGGGGCAATCAGCCCCAGCATTTT. Translation gives CASTAWGNQPQHF.

The J gene is TRBJ1-5, the V gene TRBV10-3; 7 bases agree with TRBD1. V lost 6 bases and J lost 0; bases outside the gene matches: 11. Germline lookup yields CDR1 ENHRY and CDR2 SYGVKD. The CDR3 spans 17 residues. CDR3 DNA sequence: TGTGCCATCAGCGGTAGGGACAGCCGGTATAGCAATCAGCCCCAGCATTTT. It translates to CAISGRDSRYSNQPQHF.